The clone carrying this T cell receptor beta chain occurred a few times. Looked up from germline, CDR1 is LGHDT and CDR2 is YNNKEL (reference sequence). The CDR3 spans 17 residues. J gave up 2 bases and V 0 bases, and 6 bases lay outside the gene matches. Then a second PCR, running roughly 7 to 11 cycles, was carried out with a sample-barcoded 5' primer and a J-beta primer mix. Every single cDNA molecule received a tag from a template-switch adaptor with 12 random nucleotides. Every individual sample yielded 3 million or more paired-end reads (each containing CDR3). TCRdb ran MiXCR on the 5' RACE reads and lists one entry per CDR3 protein. The table lists fewer than 900,000 distinct CDR3 sequences, about 34% of them singletons. This entry is derived from a study of blood T cells in healthy people across ages. On the study more broadly: Capturing about one barcoded beta molecule per two T cells was achieved by template switching.

Sequenced: blood. The chain carries TRBV3-1 and TRBJ2-1, with 8 bases matching TRBD2. The TCR sequence derives from a man in his late teens or twenties in good health. The chain's CDR3 is CASSQDLRGATYNEQFF. The CDR3 nucleotides read TGTGCCAGCAGCCAAGATCTGCGGGGGGCCACCTACAATGAGCAGTTCTTC.